These 20 T cell receptor beta chains were sequenced from one sample in a study of shared clonotypes between healthy human individuals. Some clones are missing from TCRdb's copy, which holds only in-frame ones; the method was immunoSEQ multiplex PCR. The repertoire holds 2 million or so clones, with 95% as singletons. The sequencing input was naive CD4+ T cells sorted from blood. The subset: CD45RA+ positively selected. The receptor set was obtained from a man aged 18 to 35 in good health.

The rearrangement links TRBV19 to TRBJ1-1, with 8 bases lining up with TRBD1. Per germline, CDR1 LNHDA and CDR2 SQIVND (reference sequence). The V segment lost 8 bases and the J segment 1 base; nucleotides outside the gene matches: 6. The CDR3 totals 14 residues. The CDR3 reads CASWDRSTNTEAFF. CDR3 nucleotide sequence: TGTGCCAGTTGGGACAGGAGCACGAACACTGAAGCTTTCTTT.

The V call is TRBV28, the J call TRBJ2-2; 8 bases are shared with TRBD2. The V gene end was trimmed by 10 bases and the J gene end by 10 bases; junction bases not matched to a gene: 17. Per the germline V gene, CDR1 is MDHEN and CDR2 is SYDVKM. CDR3 length: 15 amino acids. The CDR3 bases are TGTGCCACCAGAATAGCGGGGACTCACTTAAAGGAGCTGTTTTTT. Protein product: CATRIAGTHLKELFF.

V and J are TRBV5-4 and TRBJ2-7, with 11 bases lining up with TRBD2. The CDR3 runs 17 residues. J gave up 1 base and V 4 bases, and 10 bases lay outside the gene matches. Germline V gene data show CDR1 as SGHNT and CDR2 as YYREEE (reference sequence). The CDR3 DNA sequence: TGTGCCAGCAGCCCGCGTACACTAGCGGGAGCGTCCTACGAGCAGTACTTC. Its translation is CASSPRTLAGASYEQYF.

This clone was detected once. The V and J genes are TRBV6-1 and TRBJ1-5, with unresolved D. CDR1 and CDR2 from the germline V gene are MNHNS and SASEGT. The germline V and J ends were trimmed by 4 bases and 5 bases, with 15 bases remaining between them. CDR3 size: 15 residues. CDR3 in amino acids: CASSARRTFDQPQHF. For the CDR3, the DNA is TGTGCCAGCAGTGCCCGTCGGACGTTCGATCAGCCCCAGCATTTT.

To note about this clone: The junction differs from germline at one of its ends, possibly a read error. Other DNA sequences in this sample translate to the same CDR3. The gene calls are TRBV7-7 and TRBJ2-5; TRBD1 agrees at 7 bases. CDR3 length equals 14 residues. The germline CDR1 and CDR2 sequences are SSHAT and FNYEAQ (reference sequence). The CDR3 loop reads CASSLGQHQETQYF. As DNA, the CDR3 is TGTGCTAGCAGCTTGGGACAGCACCAAGAGACCCAGTACTTC.

The rearrangement uses TRBV19 and TRBJ2-5, with a possible D match to TRBD1 (5 bases). V was shortened by 3 bases and J by 4 bases, with 27 bases between the two germline ends. The CDR3 is made up of 19 amino acids. Germline CDR1 is LNHDA and CDR2 is SQIVND (reference sequence). CDR3 nucleotide sequence: TGTGCCAGTAGTATTAGACGCCCGACCCAGGGTGGCGAACTAGAGACCCAGTACTTC. It translates to CASSIRRPTQGGELETQYF. The full variable domain, rest sourced from reference TRBV19 and TRBJ2-5, is DGGITQSPKYLFRKEGQNVTLSCEQNLNHDAMYWYRQDPGQGLRLIYYSQIVNDFQKGDIAEGYSVSREKKESFPLTVTSAQKNPTAFYLCASSIRRPTQGGELETQYFGPGTRLLVL.

The sample holds one count of this clone. The genes are TRBV28 and TRBJ2-7; weak D call: TRBD2 (5 bases). Trimming took 6 bases from V and 6 from J, leaving 15 bases between them. Germline values: CDR1 MDHEN, CDR2 SYDVKM. This CDR3 region has 13 residues. The CDR3, as DNA: TGTGCCAGCAGGACGGGATCCGGCGGCGAGCAGTACTTC. It translates to CASRTGSGGEQYF.

This clone showed up just once. This chain uses TRBV7-2 with TRBJ2-5; D is unclear. V gave up 1 base and J gave up 9 bases, with 9 bases separating them. The CDR3 covers 12 residues. Germline loops: CDR1 SGHTA, CDR2 FQGNSA. DNA of the CDR3: TGTGCCAGCAGCTTAGTTACCGAGGCCCAGTACTTC. It translates to CASSLVTEAQYF.

The chain couples TRBV11-2 to TRBJ2-2; D is perhaps TRBD1 or TRBD2 (6 bases each). CDR3 length: 16 amino acids. Germline V CDR1 and CDR2: SGHAT, FQNNGV. Trimming cost V 5 bases and J 2 bases, with 15 bases left between them. CDR3: CASSVRGLPNTGELFF. In DNA, the CDR3 is TGTGCCAGCAGCGTCCGGGGGCTACCAAACACCGGGGAGCTGTTTTTT.

V and J are TRBV30 and TRBJ1-5; D call uncertain. V was shortened by 3 bases and J by 3 bases, with 9 bases between the two germline ends. The CDR3 loop spans 13 amino acids. Germline V lookup: CDR1 GTSNPN, CDR2 SVGIG (reference sequence). The CDR3 sequence is CAWRGSPNQPQHF. CDR3 nucleotide sequence: TGTGCCTGGAGAGGTAGTCCCAATCAGCCCCAGCATTTT.

This clone was seen more than once but under ten times. DNA of the CDR3: TGTGCCAGCAGTGGGACAGGGGATTCACCCCTCCACTTT. Its protein product is CASSGTGDSPLHF. The rearrangement uses TRBV2 and TRBJ1-6, with 9 bases fitting TRBD1. J was trimmed by 8 bases and V by 4 bases; bases with no gene match: 0. Germline CDR1 is SNHLY and CDR2 is FYNNEI. This CDR3 comprises 13 residues.

The CDR3 loop is CASSVPSPWGYTF. The CDR3 coding sequence is TGCGCCAGCAGTGTTCCCAGCCCGTGGGGCTACACCTTC. This chain links TRBV10-1 with TRBJ1-2, with D unclear. Deletions cut 4 bases from V and 8 bases from J, with 14 bases between. The CDR3 totals 13 residues. CDR1 WNHNN and CDR2 SYGVQD come from the germline V gene (reference sequence).

The V call is TRBV5-1, the J call TRBJ1-6; 11 bases align to TRBD1. The CDR3 runs to 16 residues. J was trimmed by 8 bases and V by 3 bases; bases with no gene match: 7. Germline V gene lookup returns CDR1 SGHRS and CDR2 YFSETQ. The CDR3 region has the DNA TGCGCCAGCAGCTCAGGACCGGGACAGGGGGATTCACCCCTCCACTTT. Translating it yields CASSSGPGQGDSPLHF.

The chain has TRBV30 and TRBJ2-7; D remains ambiguous. The CDR3 spans 15 residues. Between the trimmed V and J ends, which lost 0 bases and 0 bases, there was a span of 12 bases. Germline V lookup: CDR1 GTSNPN, CDR2 SVGIG (reference sequence). The CDR3 here is CAWSVGQTSSYEQYF. CDR3 coding DNA: TGTGCCTGGAGTGTCGGTCAGACGAGCTCCTACGAGCAGTACTTC.

The genes are TRBV18 and TRBJ1-2; 8 bases are a match to TRBD1. The germline V gene has CDR1 KGHSH and CDR2 LQKENI. The CDR3 is 14 amino acids. V lost 3 bases to trimming and J lost 4 bases; unmatched junction nucleotides: 4. The CDR3 region is CASSPGQASYGYTF. The CDR3 DNA reads TGTGCCAGCTCACCGGGACAGGCGTCCTATGGCTACACCTTC.

The V and J genes are TRBV19 and TRBJ2-1; 9 bases are a match to TRBD2. The trim removed 6 bases at V and 13 bases at J, leaving 7 bases unmatched. The CDR3 contains 12 residues. The germline gives CDR1 LNHDA, CDR2 SQIVND (reference sequence). CDR3 in amino acids: CASSLLGLAQFF. The DNA for the CDR3 is TGTGCCAGTAGCCTCCTGGGACTAGCCCAGTTCTTC.

The gene calls are TRBV5-4 and TRBJ1-1; perhaps TRBD1 as D (6 bases). The V end was cut by 4 bases, the J end by 0 bases, with 13 bases between. This CDR3 spans 15 amino acids. Germline-derived CDR1 and CDR2 are SGHNT and YYREEE (reference sequence). The CDR3 sequence: CASSPTGTLNTEAFF. CDR3 DNA sequence: TGTGCCAGCAGCCCCACCGGGACACTGAACACTGAAGCTTTCTTT. The full variable domain, rest sourced from reference TRBV5-4 and TRBJ1-1, is ETGVTQSPTHLIKTRGQQVTLRCSSQSGHNTVSWYQQALGQGPQFIFQYYREEENGRGNFPPRFSGLQFPNYSSELNVNALELDDSALYLCASSPTGTLNTEAFFGQGTRLTVV.

The chain couples TRBV5-1 to TRBJ2-1; weak D call: TRBD1 (6 bases). The CDR3 sequence is 15 residues long. Between the trimmed V and J ends, which lost 0 bases and 4 bases, there was a span of 11 bases. Germline CDR1 SGHRS, CDR2 YFSETQ. In DNA form, the CDR3 reads TGCGCCAGCAGCTTGGTGGGGACACAGTACAATGAGCAGTTCTTC. Translating it yields CASSLVGTQYNEQFF.

V and J are TRBV19 and TRBJ1-6; D call uncertain. V was cut by 0 bases and J by 7 bases, with 13 bases left in between. Germline CDR1 LNHDA, CDR2 SQIVND (reference sequence). The CDR3 consists of 16 residues. CDR3 nucleotides: TGTGCCAGTAGTATAGATCCCAGGCGGACCAATTCACCCCTCCACTTT. Translated: CASSIDPRRTNSPLHF.

This chain uses TRBV7-9 with TRBJ1-5; TRBD1 is a possible D gene (5 bases). The CDR3 loop spans 14 amino acids. Per the germline V gene, CDR1 is SEHNR and CDR2 is FQNEAQ (reference sequence). The V end was cut by 1 base, the J end by 7 bases, with 11 bases between. The CDR3 region is CASSLDGGRQPQHF. The CDR3 nucleotides read TGTGCCAGCAGCTTAGATGGGGGAAGGCAGCCCCAGCATTTT.